What follows is one T cell receptor (beta chain) and its context. This receptor's antigen is unknown. Qualities for individual bases were not recorded, and no much larger clone is one base off. At the junction V is shortened by 1 base and J by 8 bases, with 8 bases in between. Sequences SEHNR (CDR1) and FQNEAQ (CDR2) are obtained from the germline V gene (reference sequence). Including cysteine and phenylalanine, the CDR3 has 13 amino acids. The CDR3 DNA has 39 bases and is translated from base 1. This sample is drawn from a study of T cells in Graves' hyperthyroidism and ophthalmopathy (dated by TCRdb to about 2019). A note on the overall study: Peripheral blood was collected at initial diagnosis, before any treatment. To identify TCR V-J signatures that set the groups apart, the researchers used a discovery cohort of 90 to 100 patients, made up of around 42 with Graves' ophthalmopathy and some 55 with stable Graves' hyperthyroidism. Whether ophthalmopathy could be predicted prospectively was tested in an independent validation cohort made up of approximately 19 hyperthyroidism patients plus 17 patients who later progressed to ophthalmopathy. The approximately 98 discovery patients were randomly divided into training and test sets at a 7:3 ratio. In addition, the study compared T-cell repertoires in thyroid tissue and in blood from about 6 Graves' hyperthyroidism patients. Once sampling was done, hyperthyroidism patients were given methimazole at a starting dose of 30 mg daily, whereas ophthalmopathy patients were given high-dose intravenous methylprednisolone. The paper describes TCR Vbeta CDR3 sequencing of some 130 peripheral blood samples, made up of under 50 ophthalmopathy patients, 70 to 75 hyperthyroidism patients and some 17 progressor patients.

Stable Graves' hyperthyroidism was defined as no progression to ophthalmopathy during 18 months of follow-up. Hyperthyroidism patients were aged 18 to 65 years and newly diagnosed, with disease duration of less than 2 months. Any patient with an uncontrolled infection, another autoimmune disease, pregnancy or lactation was excluded. Diagnoses were established on the basis of clinical symptoms, serum thyroxine and TRAb, thyroid ultrasound, and orbital computed tomography. Ficoll-Paque density gradient centrifugation was used to isolate PBMCs from 8 to 10 ml of fresh peripheral blood. Trizol reagent was used to extract total RNA, and RNA quality was then checked on an Agilent 2100 Bioanalyzer. TCR beta CDR3 regions were amplified from RNA transcripts. A first-round RT-PCR of the TCR CDR3 used the HTBI primer set with the Qiagen OneStep RT-PCR kit. Libraries were constructed in a second round of multiplex PCR, after which size selection and purification were performed. Sequencing of the libraries was done on an Illumina HiSeq2000 using paired-end 100 bp reads. The published analysis was carried out like this. SOAPnuke was used to process the raw data, throwing out any read that contained adapters or uncalled bases, had a mean Phred below 15, or lacked an exact constant-primer or identifier match. High-quality paired reads were merged with COPE v1.2.5, and unique nucleotide sequences were defined as clonotypes. Clonotypes were aligned to IMGT TRBV, TRBD and TRBJ reference segments using MiTCR v1.1. Only V-J combinations with frequency above 0.0001, covering about 99% of repertoires, were analysed. A TCS score was defined as the ratio of F50 (clonal expansion) to E x V (chaos), with BLOSUM62-based TCRdist applied between CDR3 peptides within each V-J. Welch's t-statistics and random forest reduced fewer than 550 V-J features to fewer than 15, which were used in a naive Bayes classifier (R e1071). TCRdb applied fastp at Q25 and MiXCR to the public reads, then kept only in-frame beta chains. Each CDR3 protein gets just one entry, which takes the most common genes and DNA from the rows behind it. None of the V and J calls come from the authors' own analysis; TCRdb made them. This sample gives 75,000 to 100,000 distinct CDR3 sequences in total; roughly 56% of them show up just once. Roughly 29% of the sample is held by the ten biggest clonotypes.

The research as a whole found: In validation, progression to ophthalmopathy was predicted by the model with more than 65% sensitivity and just over 72% specificity, a median of 6.5 months before onset. Most expanded thyroid clonotypes (frequency above 0.001) were also detected in blood, suggesting blood repertoires may reflect thyroid immune responses. In cross-validation, a model built on a 13 V-J signature told ophthalmopathy apart from stable hyperthyroidism with less than 90% sensitivity and around 84% specificity, and in testing the same model reached 80%/75%. No statistical method was used to fix the sample size in advance, and group allocation was not hidden from the investigators.

The TCR originated in a middle-aged woman with Graves' hyperthyroidism. In this chain, TRBV7-9 is recombined with TRBJ1-4, and the D gene may be TRBD1, 6 bases matching. Sequenced input: blood. The DNA is as follows: TGTGCCAGCAGCTTAGTGGGGGGCGAAAAACTGTTTTTT. This is translated as CASSLVGGEKLFF. When the CDR3 is completed using the reference TRBV7-9 and TRBJ1-4 genes on either side, the full variable domain is DTGVSQNPRHKITKRGQNVTFRCDPISEHNRLYWYRQTLGQGPEFLTYFQNEAQLEKSRLLSDRFSAERPKGSFSTLEIQRTEQGDSAMYLCASSLVGGEKLFFGSGTQLSVL.